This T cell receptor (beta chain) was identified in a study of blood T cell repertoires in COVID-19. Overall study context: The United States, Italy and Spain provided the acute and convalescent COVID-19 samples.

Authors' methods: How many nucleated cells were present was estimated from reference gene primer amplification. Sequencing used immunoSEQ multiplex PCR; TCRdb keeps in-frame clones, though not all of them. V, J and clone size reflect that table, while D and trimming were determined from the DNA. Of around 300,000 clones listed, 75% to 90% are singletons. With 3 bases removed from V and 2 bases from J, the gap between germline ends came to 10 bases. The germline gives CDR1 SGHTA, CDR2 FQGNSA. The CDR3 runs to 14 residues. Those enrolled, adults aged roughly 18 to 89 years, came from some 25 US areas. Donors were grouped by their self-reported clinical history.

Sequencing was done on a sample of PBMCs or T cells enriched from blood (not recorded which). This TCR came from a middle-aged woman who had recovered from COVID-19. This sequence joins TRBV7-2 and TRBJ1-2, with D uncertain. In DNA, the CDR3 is TGTGCCAGCAGCTTCCAGGATGGGAACTATGGCTACACCTTC. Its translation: CASSFQDGNYGYTF.